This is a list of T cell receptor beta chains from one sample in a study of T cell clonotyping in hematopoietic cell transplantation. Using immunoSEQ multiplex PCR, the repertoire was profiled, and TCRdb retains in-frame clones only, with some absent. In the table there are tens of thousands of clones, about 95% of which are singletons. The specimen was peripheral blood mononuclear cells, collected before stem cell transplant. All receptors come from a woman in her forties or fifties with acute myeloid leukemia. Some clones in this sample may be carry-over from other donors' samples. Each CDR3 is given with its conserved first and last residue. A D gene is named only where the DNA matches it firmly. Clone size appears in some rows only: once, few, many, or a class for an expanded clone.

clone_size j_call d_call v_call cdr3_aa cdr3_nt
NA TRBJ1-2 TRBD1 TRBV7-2 CASRPDRGNYGYTF TGTGCCAGCAGACCGGACAGGGGAAACTATGGCTACACCTTC
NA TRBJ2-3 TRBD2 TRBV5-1 CASRTGTSGRGGDTQYF TGCGCCAGCAGAACCGGGACTAGCGGGAGGGGAGGAGATACGCAGTATTTT
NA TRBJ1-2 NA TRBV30 CAWSDGYGYTF TGTGCCTGGAGCGACGGTTATGGCTACACCTTC
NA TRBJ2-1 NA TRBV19 CASSIVVAGGNEQFF TGTGCCAGTAGTATAGTAGTCGCAGGCGGTAATGAGCAGTTCTTC
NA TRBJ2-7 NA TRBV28 CASSLFIYEQYF TGTGCCAGCAGTTTGTTTATCTACGAGCAGTACTTC
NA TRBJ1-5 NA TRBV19 CASSKQTNQPQHF TGTGCCAGTAGCAAACAGACTAATCAGCCCCAGCATTTT
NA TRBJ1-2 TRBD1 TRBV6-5 CASSYQDRGHLGYTF TGTGCCAGCAGTTACCAAGACAGGGGGCATCTTGGCTACACCTTC
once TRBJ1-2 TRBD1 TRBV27 CASRVPGQGYGYGYTF TGTGCCAGCAGAGTTCCGGGACAGGGGTATGGCTATGGCTACACCTTC
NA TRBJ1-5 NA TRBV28 CASTSMSNQPQHF TGTGCCAGCACGAGTATGAGCAATCAGCCCCAGCATTTT
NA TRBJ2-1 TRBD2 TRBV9 CASSVVGDGAGGPNEQFF TGTGCCAGCAGCGTAGTCGGGGACGGAGCGGGAGGGCCTAATGAGCAGTTCTTC
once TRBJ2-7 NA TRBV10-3 CAISDITGSRYEQYF TGTGCCATCAGTGATATTACAGGGAGTAGGTACGAGCAGTACTTC
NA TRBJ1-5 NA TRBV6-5 CASSSTQGGAQPQHF TGTGCCAGCAGTTCGACACAGGGAGGTGCGCAGCCCCAGCATTTT
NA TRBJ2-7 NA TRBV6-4 CASSDARGSEQYF TGTGCCAGCAGTGACGCCAGGGGATCCGAGCAGTACTTC
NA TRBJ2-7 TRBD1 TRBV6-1 CASSAMDREVGYEQYF TGTGCCAGCAGTGCGATGGACAGGGAGGTTGGGTACGAGCAGTACTTC
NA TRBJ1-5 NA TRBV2 CASSAGRDQPQHF TGTGCCAGCAGTGCGGGGCGTGATCAGCCCCAGCATTTT
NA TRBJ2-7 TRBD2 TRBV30 CAWSLKGGGLASYEQYF TGTGCCTGGAGTTTAAAGGGCGGGGGACTAGCCTCCTACGAGCAGTACTTC
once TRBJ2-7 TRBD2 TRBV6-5 CASTNSGRPGEQYF TGTGCCAGCACCAATAGCGGGAGGCCGGGAGAGCAGTACTTC
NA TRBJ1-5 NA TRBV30 CARSKLDQPQHF TGTGCCAGGAGTAAATTGGATCAGCCCCAGCATTTT
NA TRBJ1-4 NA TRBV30 CAWSVRRLGKKLFF TGTGCCTGGAGTGTACGAAGACTGGGTAAAAAACTGTTTTTT
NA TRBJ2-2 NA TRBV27 CASSLGLGELFF TGTGCCAGCAGTTTAGGATTGGGGGAGCTGTTTTTT
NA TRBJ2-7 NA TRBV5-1 CASSLAGFPEQYF TGCGCCAGCAGCTTGGCCGGTTTTCCCGAGCAGTACTTC
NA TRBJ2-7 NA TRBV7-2 CASSLRRDISYEQYF TGTGCCAGCAGCTTACGTCGGGACATTTCCTACGAGCAGTACTTC
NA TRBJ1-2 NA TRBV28 CASGPGNKIYGYTF TGTGCCAGCGGCCCCGGGAACAAGATCTATGGCTACACCTTC
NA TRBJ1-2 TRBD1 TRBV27 CASSLAGGGGYTF TGTGCCAGCAGTTTAGCAGGGGGGGGTGGCTACACCTTC
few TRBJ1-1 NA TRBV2 CASRGNGQTNTEAFF TGTGCCAGCAGAGGTAACGGACAGACCAACACTGAAGCTTTCTTT
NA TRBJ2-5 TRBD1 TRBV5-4 CASSPKRGTGGKETQYF TGTGCCAGCAGCCCGAAGAGGGGGACAGGGGGCAAAGAGACCCAGTACTTC
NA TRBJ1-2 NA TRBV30 CALIGGMGRGGYTF TGTGCCCTAATAGGGGGTATGGGGCGAGGTGGCTACACCTTC
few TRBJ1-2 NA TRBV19 CASSQTASYGYTF TGTGCCAGTAGCCAGACAGCCAGCTATGGCTACACCTTC
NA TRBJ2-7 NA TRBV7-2 CASSLAGSGVEQYF TGTGCCAGCAGCTTAGCAGGGTCCGGGGTCGAGCAGTACTTC
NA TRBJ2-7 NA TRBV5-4 CASSLRGVQGPPYF TGTGCCAGCAGCTTGAGGGGGGTACAGGGACCTCCGTACTTC
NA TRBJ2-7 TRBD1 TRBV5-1 CASGQGVWESRNEQYF TGCGCCAGCGGACAGGGGGTTTGGGAGTCCAGGAACGAGCAGTACTTC
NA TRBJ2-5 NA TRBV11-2 CASSARSGRGDETQYF TGTGCCAGCAGCGCACGGTCGGGGAGGGGGGACGAGACCCAGTACTTC
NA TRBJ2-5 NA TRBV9 CASSVGVRDETQYF TGTGCCAGCAGCGTAGGGGTCAGGGACGAGACCCAGTACTTC
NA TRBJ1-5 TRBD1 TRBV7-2 CASSSTGGFSNQPQHF TGTGCCAGCAGCTCAACAGGGGGCTTTAGCAATCAGCCCCAGCATTTT
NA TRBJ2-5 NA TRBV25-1 CASSEYIGSGGGGGTQYF TGTGCCAGCAGTGAATATATTGGGTCGGGCGGAGGCGGCGGGACCCAGTACTTC
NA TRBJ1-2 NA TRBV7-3 CASSFTANYGYTF TGTGCCAGCAGTTTTACAGCTAACTATGGCTACACCTTC
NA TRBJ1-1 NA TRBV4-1 CASSPAGGPPWGAFF TGCGCCAGCAGCCCAGCCGGCGGGCCCCCCTGGGGAGCTTTCTTT
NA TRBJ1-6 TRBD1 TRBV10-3 CAISESLTGVLLDSPLHF TGTGCCATCAGTGAGTCCTTGACAGGGGTCCTCCTGGATTCACCCCTCCACTTT
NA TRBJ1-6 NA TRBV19 CASSISGTVTHSPLHF TGTGCCAGTAGTATTTCTGGGACGGTGACTCATTCACCCCTCCACTTT
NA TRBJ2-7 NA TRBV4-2 CASSQITNEQYF TGTGCCAGCAGCCAGATAACTAACGAGCAGTACTTC
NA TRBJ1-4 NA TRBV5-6 CASSLVAGNEKLFF TGTGCCAGCAGCTTGGTGGCAGGAAATGAAAAACTGTTTTTT
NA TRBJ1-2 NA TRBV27 CASSSNSKRVNGYTF TGTGCCAGCAGTTCTAACTCGAAACGGGTTAATGGCTACACCTTC
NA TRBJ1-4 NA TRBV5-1 CASSPRGSNEKLFF TGCGCCAGCAGCCCCCGTGGGAGTAATGAAAAACTGTTTTTT
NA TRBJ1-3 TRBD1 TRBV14 CASSQQDRVVGNTIYF TGTGCCAGCAGCCAACAAGACAGGGTCGTTGGAAACACCATATATTTT
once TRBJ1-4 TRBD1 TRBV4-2 CASSQARGQVEKLFF TGTGCCAGCAGCCAAGCCAGGGGACAGGTCGAAAAACTGTTTTTT
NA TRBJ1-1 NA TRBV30 CAWSDGPSTEAFF TGTGCCTGGAGTGACGGACCGTCCACTGAAGCTTTCTTT
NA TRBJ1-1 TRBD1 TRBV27 CASSSENRGPFSEAFF TGTGCCAGCAGTTCCGAAAACAGGGGGCCTTTCTCTGAAGCTTTCTTT
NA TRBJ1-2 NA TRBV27 CASSRGLLGANYGYTF TGTGCCAGCAGTCGTGGACTCCTGGGGGCTAACTATGGCTACACCTTC
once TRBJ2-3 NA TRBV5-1 CASSSRRGAFTDTQYF TGCGCCAGCAGCTCCCGCCGGGGGGCTTTCACAGATACGCAGTATTTT
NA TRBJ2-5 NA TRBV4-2 CASSRTMEGQETQYF TGTGCCAGCAGCCGAACCATGGAGGGCCAAGAGACCCAGTACTTC
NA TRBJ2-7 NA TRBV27 CASSYGGPSYEQYF TGTGCCAGCAGTTATGGGGGGCCCTCCTACGAGCAGTACTTC
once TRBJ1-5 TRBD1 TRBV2 CASRTDRGSNQPQHF TGTGCCAGCAGGACCGACAGGGGCAGCAATCAGCCCCAGCATTTT
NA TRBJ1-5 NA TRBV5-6 CASSFLNQPQHF TGTGCCAGCAGCTTCTTAAATCAGCCCCAGCATTTT